These 22 T cell receptor beta chains were all obtained from the same sample, sequenced in a study of blood T cell repertoires in COVID-19. TCRdb's table, derived via immunoSEQ multiplex PCR, lists solely in-frame clones and lacks some. The sample contains approximately 670,000 clones, approximately 90% of which appear only once. The material sequenced was peripheral blood. The receptors were sampled from a woman younger than 30 with acute or convalescent COVID-19.

The chain recombines TRBV6-6 with TRBJ1-5, with D perhaps matching TRBD1 (5 bases). This CDR3 region has 16 residues. V was pared by 0 bases and J by 6 bases, with 15 bases between. Germline values: CDR1 MNHNY, CDR2 SVGAGI (reference sequence). The CDR3 region is CASSYSRPGSGQPQHF. In DNA form, the CDR3 reads TGTGCCAGCAGTTACTCGAGACCAGGGTCAGGTCAGCCCCAGCATTTT.

The gene calls are TRBV29-1 and TRBJ1-4; D may be TRBD1 (5 bases). Germline values: CDR1 SQVTM, CDR2 ANQGSEA. The CDR3 is 14 amino acids. V dropped 3 bases and J dropped 6 bases, with 14 bases sitting between them. The CDR3 nucleotides read TGCAGCGTTGATACAGGCCCAAAGGATGAAAAACTGTTTTTT. Its protein product is CSVDTGPKDEKLFF.

This clone showed up just once. For the CDR3, the DNA is TGTGCCAGCAGCTTTGGAGGGGTCCCAGATACGCAGTATTTT. Residues: CASSFGGVPDTQYF. The chain employs TRBV11-3 and TRBJ2-3; D is possibly TRBD2 (6 bases). Per germline, CDR1 SGHNT and CDR2 YENEEA. The germline V and J ends were trimmed by 3 bases and 4 bases, with 11 bases remaining between them. The CDR3 contains 14 residues.

This sequence joins TRBV7-9 and TRBJ2-2; D might be TRBD2 (5 bases). Looked up from germline, CDR1 is SEHNR and CDR2 is FQNEAQ (reference sequence). V gave up 5 bases and J gave up 0 bases, with 13 bases separating them. This CDR3 contains 16 residues. The CDR3 loop is CASSPRTAANTGELFF. CDR3 nucleotide sequence: TGTGCCAGCAGCCCCCGGACTGCCGCGAACACCGGGGAGCTGTTTTTT.

In its sample, this clone was seen once. The chain uses TRBV7-8 and TRBJ1-4; 7 bases line up with TRBD1. The germline V gene has CDR1 SGHVS and CDR2 FQNEAQ. The J segment lost 7 bases and the V segment lost 6 bases, leaving 5 bases of the junction unmatched. This CDR3 is 13 amino acids long. Here the CDR3 reads CASSSGTAEKLFF. The CDR3 DNA reads as TGTGCCAGCAGTTCTGGGACAGCTGAAAAACTGTTTTTT.

The V and J genes are TRBV6-5 and TRBJ1-2; tentative D call: TRBD1 (6 bases). The germline V gene encodes CDR1 MNHEY and CDR2 SVGAGI. The CDR3 loop spans 13 amino acids. V was trimmed by 7 bases and J by 6 bases, leaving 15 bases between them. CDR3 sequence (DNA): TGTGCCAGCACCCCCACGGGGGGCAATGGCTACACCTTC. It codes for CASTPTGGNGYTF.

The count of this clone is one. The genes are TRBV29-1 and TRBJ2-7; TRBD1 might be the D (5 bases). The CDR3 runs to 13 residues. Germline lookup yields CDR1 SQVTM and CDR2 ANQGSEA. Trimming pared 6 bases from V and 0 bases from J, leaving 12 bases between. The CDR3 reads CSVTEDLSYEQYF. CDR3 DNA sequence: TGCAGCGTGACAGAAGACCTCTCCTACGAGCAGTACTTC.

This chain connects TRBV19 to TRBJ2-7; 7 bases fit TRBD1. With V trimmed by 5 bases and J by 0 bases, 7 bases remained unmatched. CDR1 LNHDA and CDR2 SQIVND come from the germline V gene (reference sequence). This CDR3 contains 15 residues. In DNA, the CDR3 is TGTGCCAGTAGTCTTTACAGGGGCTTCTCCTACGAGCAGTACTTC. It translates to CASSLYRGFSYEQYF.

The chain links TRBV3-1 (or the pseudogene TRBV3-2) to TRBJ1-2; no firm D call. The germline CDR1 and CDR2 sequences are LGHDT and YNNKEL (reference sequence). V lost 3 bases and J lost 1, with 9 bases in between. The CDR3 totals 14 residues. DNA of the CDR3: TGTGCCAGCAGCCACCGACGGGTTAACTATGGCTACACCTTC. Amino acid sequence: CASSHRRVNYGYTF.

V usage is TRBV6-4 and J usage is TRBJ2-1, with D unresolved. Trimming pared 7 bases from V and 5 bases from J, leaving 6 bases between. The CDR3 has 11 amino acids. Germline V gene lookup returns CDR1 MRHNA and CDR2 SNTAGT. CDR3 sequence reads: CASTRDNEQFF. The CDR3 region has the DNA TGTGCCAGCACAAGAGACAATGAGCAGTTCTTC.

This sequence joins TRBV19 and TRBJ2-1; D is possibly TRBD1 (5 bases). CDR3 length: 16 residues. Trimming cost V 5 bases and J 0 bases, with 14 bases left between them. Germline assignment: CDR1 LNHDA and CDR2 SQIVND (reference sequence). CDR3 loop: CASSRPGPHSYNEQFF. The DNA for the CDR3 is TGTGCCAGTAGTCGGCCAGGGCCCCACTCCTACAATGAGCAGTTCTTC.

The rearrangement links TRBV6-5 to TRBJ2-1; D remains ambiguous. The CDR3 extends over 11 amino acids. V was trimmed by 7 bases and J by 3 bases, leaving 4 bases between them. CDR1 MNHEY and CDR2 SVGAGI come from the germline V gene. The CDR3 is CASTGYNEQFF. The CDR3 bases are TGTGCCAGCACGGGCTACAATGAGCAGTTCTTC.

The DNA for the CDR3 is TGTGCCAGCAGCTTGGGTTTGGTCGGGGACTTTGATCAGCCCCAGCATTTT. Translating it yields CASSLGLVGDFDQPQHF. The chain links TRBV5-6 to TRBJ1-5, with a tentative D call TRBD1 (5 bases). The CDR3 length is 17 residues. Trimming removed 0 bases at V and 5 bases at J, with 18 bases between. Germline-derived CDR1 and CDR2 are SGHDT and YYEEEE.

This chain joins TRBV12-5 and TRBJ2-4, with 9 bases identical to TRBD1. The CDR3 is made up of 16 amino acids. With V trimmed by 5 bases and J by 0 bases, 5 bases remained unmatched. Germline V CDR1 and CDR2: LGHNT, FRNRAP. CDR3 sequence reads: CASGQRQGEAKNIQYF. The DNA of the CDR3 is TGTGCTAGTGGTCAGAGACAGGGGGAAGCCAAAAACATTCAGTACTTC. Combining the CDR3 with reference TRBV12-5 and TRBJ2-4 gives the whole variable domain DARVTQTPRHKVTEMGQEVTMRCQPILGHNTVFWYRQTMMQGLELLAYFRNRAPLDDSGMPKDRFSAEMPDATLATLKIQPSEPRDSAVYFCASGQRQGEAKNIQYFGAGTRLSVL.

The rearrangement links TRBV5-1 to TRBJ1-6, with 8 bases lining up with TRBD1. The V gene end was trimmed by 1 base and the J gene end by 9 bases; junction bases not matched to a gene: 6. The CDR3 loop spans 15 amino acids. Germline loops: CDR1 SGHRS, CDR2 YFSETQ. DNA for the CDR3: TGCGCCAGCAGCTTGCAAGACAGGGGATCTTCACCCCTCCACTTT. This gives the protein CASSLQDRGSSPLHF.

The rearrangement joins TRBV4-3 to TRBJ2-2; 8 bases match TRBD2. The length of the CDR3 is 16 residues. Trimming took 0 bases from V and 6 from J; bases not matched to a gene: 6. Germline CDR1 reads LGHNA; CDR2 reads YSLEER. CDR3 region: CASSQEAGDHSGELFF. In DNA form, the CDR3 reads TGCGCCAGCAGCCAAGAAGCGGGGGATCACTCCGGGGAGCTGTTTTTT.

The CDR3 region has the DNA TGTGCCACCAGTCTTCCTGACAGGGGCTATGGCTACACCTTC. It is translated as CATSLPDRGYGYTF. The rearrangement uses TRBV24-1 and TRBJ1-2; 8 positions agree with TRBD1. Trimming took 6 bases from V and 4 from J; bases not matched to a gene: 6. This CDR3 comprises 14 residues. In germline, CDR1 is KGHDR, CDR2 SFDVKD.

J is TRBJ1-2 and V is TRBV10-1, with D unresolved. This CDR3 is 16 amino acids long. Looked up from germline, CDR1 is WNHNN and CDR2 is SYGVQD (reference sequence). Trimming took off 0 bases at V and 3 bases at J, with 14 bases between the two ends. For the CDR3, the DNA is TGCGCCAGCAGTGAGTCGCTACAGCTGTTCGACTATGGCTACACCTTC. This gives the protein CASSESLQLFDYGYTF.

V usage is TRBV15 and J usage is TRBJ2-2; 8 bases fit TRBD1. This CDR3 has 16 amino acids. The germline gives CDR1 LNHNV, CDR2 YYDKDF (reference sequence). J gave up 2 bases and V 2 bases, and 4 bases lay outside the gene matches. In nucleotides, the CDR3 is TGTGCCACCAGCAGAACTGGACAGGGAAACACCGGGGAGCTGTTTTTT. Translated, it gives CATSRTGQGNTGELFF. Supplemented by reference TRBV15 and TRBJ2-2, the full variable domain reads DAMVIQNPRYQVTQFGKPVTLSCSQTLNHNVMYWYQQKSSQAPKLLFHYYDKDFNNEADTPDNFQSRRPNTSFCFLDIRSPGLGDTAMYLCATSRTGQGNTGELFFGEGSRLTVL.

The chain combines TRBV11-2 with TRBJ1-1, with no clear D. Trimming shortened V by 2 bases and J by 1 base, and 11 bases separated the two germline ends. Germline V gene lookup returns CDR1 SGHAT and CDR2 FQNNGV. CDR3 length equals 15 residues. The CDR3 coding sequence is TGTGCCAGCAGCTTATTAGGAGAACCGAACACTGAAGCTTTCTTT. Translated, it gives CASSLLGEPNTEAFF.

V usage is TRBV27 and J usage is TRBJ1-2; 9 bases agree with TRBD1. Germline-derived CDR1 and CDR2 are MNHEY and SMNVEV (reference sequence). V trimming: 4 bases; J trimming: 6 bases; junction bases outside the gene matches: 12. The CDR3 totals 16 residues. The CDR3 reads CASSSTILQGADGYTF. The CDR3 nucleotides are TGTGCCAGCAGTTCTACCATTCTACAGGGGGCAGATGGCTACACCTTC.

This chain joins TRBV27 and TRBJ2-7, with 7 positions matching TRBD1. The trim removed 0 bases at V and 12 bases at J, leaving 8 bases unmatched. The CDR3 loop spans 13 amino acids. CDR1 and CDR2 from the germline V gene are MNHEY and SMNVEV (reference sequence). For the CDR3, the DNA is TGTGCCAGCAGTTTATCTCCCCTGGACAGGCTGTACTTC. Residues: CASSLSPLDRLYF.